Listed below are T cell receptor beta chains from one sample, sequenced in a study of neurological immune-mediated disorders. In TCRdb, the 5' RACE reads were re-called with MiXCR into one record per CDR3 protein. The profile shows roughly 60,000 distinct CDR3 sequences, about 2.5% of them singletons. The specimen was PBMCs. The receptors originated from a man in his forties or fifties with multiple sclerosis. The CDR3 runs from the conserved cysteine through the conserved F or W. The D gene is left open where the match is weak. Size is stated for part of the rows, as once, few or many counts, or as a class when the clone is expanded.

TRBJ2-1 | - | TRBV7-9 | many | CASSLSLEQFF | TGTGCCAGCAGCTTATCTCTTGAGCAGTTCTTC
TRBJ2-5 | - | TRBV18 | many | CASSPQQETQYF | TGTGCCAGCTCACCACAGCAGGAGACCCAGTACTTC
TRBJ1-2 | - | TRBV5-1 | few | CDSSMQGYGYTF | TGCGACAGCAGTATGCAGGGGTATGGCTACACCTTC
TRBJ2-7 | - | TRBV4-3 | many | CASSQDLVSYEQYF | TGCGCCAGCAGCCAAGATCTAGTATCCTACGAGCAGTACTTC
TRBJ2-7 | TRBD1 | TRBV6-2/TRBV6-3 | many | CASTPTPQGRTHEQYF | TGTGCCAGCACCCCCACCCCACAGGGGCGCACCCACGAGCAGTACTTC
TRBJ1-1 | TRBD1 | TRBV6-6 | many | CATGDRDNTEAFF | TGTGCCACCGGGGACAGGGATAACACTGAAGCTTTCTTT
TRBJ1-1 | TRBD1 | TRBV18 | many | CASSQIGQGASEAFF | TGTGCCAGCTCACAGATAGGACAGGGGGCATCTGAAGCTTTCTTT
TRBJ2-1 | - | TRBV19 | - | CASSMMAGIGLSYNEQFF | TGTGCCAGTAGTATGATGGCCGGGATAGGACTCTCCTACAATGAGCAGTTCTTC
TRBJ1-6 | TRBD1 | TRBV5-5 | many | CASSPGQGVNSPLHF | TGTGCCAGCAGCCCCGGACAGGGGGTAAATTCACCCCTCCACTTT
TRBJ2-2 | TRBD1 | TRBV5-1 | many | CASSLRRGPGGELFF | TGCGCCAGCAGCTTGCGAAGGGGGCCGGGCGGGGAGCTGTTTTTT
TRBJ2-3 | - | TRBV5-1 | many | CASSFGTSKVSDTQYF | TGCGCCAGCAGCTTCGGAACTAGCAAGGTTTCAGATACGCAGTATTTT
TRBJ1-2 | - | TRBV29-1 | many | CSVGDLLGGYTF | TGCAGCGTCGGGGACCTTCTCGGTGGCTACACCTTC
TRBJ1-2 | TRBD1 | TRBV10-3 | many | CAGRGSNYGYTF | TGTGCCGGCAGGGGGTCCAACTATGGCTACACCTTC
TRBJ1-1 | - | TRBV3-1 | many | CASSQVRRNTEAFF | TGTGCCAGCAGCCAAGTTCGGAGGAACACTGAAGCTTTCTTT
TRBJ2-2 | - | TRBV20-1 | many | CSALSTGELFF | TGCAGTGCTCTATCCACCGGGGAGCTGTTTTTT
TRBJ2-7 | TRBD2 | TRBV12-3/TRBV12-4 | many | CASSRGGDLSYEQYF | TGTGCCAGCAGTCGCGGGGGGGACCTCTCCTACGAGCAGTACTTC
TRBJ1-5 | - | TRBV2 | many | CASSLDSYNQPQHF | TGTGCCAGCAGCCTGGACTCATACAATCAGCCCCAGCATTTT
TRBJ1-2 | - | TRBV25-1 | many | CASSDSPSYGYTF | TGTGCCAGCAGTGATTCCCCCAGCTATGGCTACACCTTC
TRBJ2-3 | - | TRBV5-1 | many | CASSGRLQPGTDTQYF | TGCGCCAGCAGCGGGAGATTACAGCCAGGCACAGATACGCAGTATTTT
TRBJ1-2 | - | TRBV5-1 | many | CASSLAIGGYGYTF | TGCGCCAGCAGCTTGGCTATCGGGGGCTATGGCTACACCTTC
TRBJ2-7 | TRBD2 | TRBV7-2 | - | CASRIAGRSYEQYF | TGTGCCAGCAGAATAGCGGGGAGATCCTACGAGCAGTACTTC
TRBJ1-1 | TRBD1 | TRBV6-1 | many | CASRRDRKNTEAFF | TGTGCCAGCAGGAGGGACAGAAAGAACACTGAAGCTTTCTTT